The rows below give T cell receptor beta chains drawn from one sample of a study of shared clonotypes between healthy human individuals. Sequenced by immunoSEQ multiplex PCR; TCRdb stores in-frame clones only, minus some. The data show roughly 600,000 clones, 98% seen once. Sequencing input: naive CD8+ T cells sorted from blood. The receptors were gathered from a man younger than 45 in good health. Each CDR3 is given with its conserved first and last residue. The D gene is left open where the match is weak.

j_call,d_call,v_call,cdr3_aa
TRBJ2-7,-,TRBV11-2,CASSLRLDSEQYF
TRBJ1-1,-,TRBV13,CASSLVARGTENTEAFF
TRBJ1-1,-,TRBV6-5,CASSYSASGYTEAFF
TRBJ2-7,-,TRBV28,CASSLGRGQVYEQYF
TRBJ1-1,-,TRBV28,CASTTLAGDTEAFF
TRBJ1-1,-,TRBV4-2,CASSQEKGRKAFF
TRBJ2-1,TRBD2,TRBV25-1,CASSEYKREATYNEQFF
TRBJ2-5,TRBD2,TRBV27,CASSLGGVTQYF
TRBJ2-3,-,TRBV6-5,CASSSKNTDTQYF
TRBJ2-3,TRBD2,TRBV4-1,CASRTSGRVTSTDTQYF
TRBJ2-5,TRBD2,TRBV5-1,CASSRGLGLNSQETQYF
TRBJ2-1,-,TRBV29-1,CSVDGGSYNEQFF
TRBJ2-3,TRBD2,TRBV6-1,CAHCGSSLHTDTQYF
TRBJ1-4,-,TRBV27,CASKGGLTNEKLFF
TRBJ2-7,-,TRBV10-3,CAATPTGERYEQYF
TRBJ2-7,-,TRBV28,CAIETGRSPRIPYEQYF
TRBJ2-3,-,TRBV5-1,CASSLGESSTDTQYF
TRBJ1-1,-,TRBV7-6,CASSYLNTEAFF
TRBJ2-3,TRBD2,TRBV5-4,CASSLVGLGSTDTQYF
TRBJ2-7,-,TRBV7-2,CASNLGAGQTYEQYF
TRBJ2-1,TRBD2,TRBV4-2,CASSRKPGLADKLSYNEQFF
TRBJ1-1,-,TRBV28,CASSLLGIRTEAFF
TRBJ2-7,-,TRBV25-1,CASSTSYEQYF
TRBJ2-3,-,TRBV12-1,CASSFGAPPDTQYF
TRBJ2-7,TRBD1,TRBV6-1,CASTGGTGGVEQYF
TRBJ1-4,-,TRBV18,CASSRMEITDEKLFF
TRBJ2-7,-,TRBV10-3,CAISEPDSHRWYEQYF
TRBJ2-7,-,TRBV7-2,CASSIGLTPYEQYF
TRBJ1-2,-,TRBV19,CASSILQGYGYTF
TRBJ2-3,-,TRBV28,CASSLVVELTDTQYF